The rows below give T cell receptor beta chains drawn from one sample of a study of blood T cell repertoires in COVID-19. Using immunoSEQ multiplex PCR, the repertoire was profiled, and TCRdb retains in-frame clones only, with some absent. The table includes around 400,000 clones, 87% detected once. Sequencing was performed on peripheral blood. The receptors originated from an older woman with COVID-19, enrolled during active disease. Both conserved end residues are part of each CDR3. A D gene is named only where the DNA matches it firmly. Size is stated for part of the rows, as once, few or many counts, or as a class when the clone is expanded.

>TRBD2|-|TRBV30|TRBJ2-2
CAWSVSGTVAGAPNTGELFF
TGTGCCTGGAGTGTAAGTGGTACCGTAGCGGGGGCTCCGAACACCGGGGAGCTGTTTTTT
>TRBD1|once|TRBV10-3|TRBJ2-7
CAISEDREVYEQYF
TGTGCCATCAGTGAGGACAGGGAAGTCTACGAGCAGTACTTC
>TRBD2|-|TRBV11-2|TRBJ2-1
CASSLGGGAYNEQFF
TGTGCCAGCAGCTTGGGCGGGGGGGCTTACAATGAGCAGTTCTTC
>TRBD1|once|TRBV10-1|TRBJ2-2
CASSPTLPTGAGELFF
TGCGCCAGCAGTCCAACGTTACCGACAGGGGCCGGGGAGCTGTTTTTT
>-|-|TRBV3-1/TRBV3-2|TRBJ2-7
CASSQDLARSSYEQYF
TGTGCCAGCAGCCAAGATTTGGCGAGGAGCTCCTACGAGCAGTACTTC
>-|-|TRBV4-1|TRBJ1-3
CASSIEGGSGNTIYF
TGCGCCAGCAGCATCGAGGGAGGTTCTGGAAACACCATATATTTT
>-|once|TRBV11-2|TRBJ1-2
CASSPQTGGHGYTF
TGTGCCAGCAGCCCTCAGACAGGAGGCCATGGCTACACCTTC
>-|-|TRBV7-9|TRBJ2-7
CASSSWGDSSYEQYF
TGTGCCAGCAGCTCGTGGGGGGACAGCTCCTACGAGCAGTACTTC
>-|-|TRBV28|TRBJ2-2
CASSTGFTGELFF
TGTGCCAGCAGTACAGGGTTCACCGGGGAGCTGTTTTTT
>-|-|TRBV6-2/TRBV6-3|TRBJ1-5
CASSYGTPYSNQPQHF
TGTGCCAGCAGTTACGGGACACCGTATAGCAATCAGCCCCAGCATTTT
>-|-|TRBV5-8|TRBJ1-1
CASKFRGNTEAFF
TGTGCCAGCAAATTCAGGGGGAACACTGAAGCTTTCTTT
>TRBD1|few|TRBV4-1|TRBJ1-2
CASSQGQGAGYGYTF
TGCGCCAGCAGCCAAGGACAGGGGGCGGGCTATGGCTACACCTTC
>-|-|TRBV5-1|TRBJ1-3
CASSVGRVAIPGNTIYF
TGCGCCAGCAGCGTAGGCAGGGTCGCGATACCAGGAAACACCATATATTTT
>-|-|TRBV6-5|TRBJ1-6
CASRERGFSPLHF
TGTGCCAGCAGGGAGAGGGGGTTTTCACCCCTCCACTTT
>-|-|TRBV18|TRBJ1-4
CASSPIAPFRTTNEKLFF
TGTGCCAGCTCACCAATAGCCCCCTTCCGAACAACTAATGAAAAACTGTTTTTT
>-|-|TRBV5-1|TRBJ1-4
CASSLGARDSFVTNEKLFF
TGCGCCAGCAGCTTGGGGGCTCGGGACTCCTTTGTGACTAATGAAAAACTGTTTTTT
>-|-|TRBV15|TRBJ1-1
CATSRDRRPEAFF
TGTGCCACCAGCAGAGATCGGCGGCCTGAAGCTTTCTTT
>TRBD1|-|TRBV11-2|TRBJ2-3
CASSFPGQGTDTQYF
TGTGCCAGCAGCTTTCCGGGACAGGGCACAGATACGCAGTATTTT
>TRBD2|-|TRBV6-5|TRBJ2-3
CASRRAGALTDTQYF
TGTGCCAGCAGAAGAGCGGGGGCCCTCACAGATACGCAGTATTTT
>-|-|TRBV6-5|TRBJ1-6
CASSLDSNSPLHF
TGTGCCAGCAGCCTGGACAGTAATTCACCCCTCCACTTT
>TRBD2|once|TRBV11-3|TRBJ2-5
CASSLGTSAGETQYF
TGTGCCAGCAGCTTAGGGACTAGCGCGGGGGAGACCCAGTACTTC
>-|few|TRBV30|TRBJ2-2
CAWSLWAVTTGELFF
TGTGCCTGGAGTCTCTGGGCAGTTACTACCGGGGAGCTGTTTTTT
>-|few|TRBV7-2|TRBJ1-1
CASSPVAVAGTEAFF
TGTGCCAGCAGCCCGGTGGCGGTAGCTGGGACTGAAGCTTTCTTT
>TRBD1|-|TRBV6-5|TRBJ1-1
CASPKDRDISEAFF
TGTGCCAGCCCTAAAGACAGGGATATCTCTGAAGCTTTCTTT
>TRBD1|once|TRBV7-6|TRBJ1-3
CASSTGGANTIYF
TGTGCCAGCAGCACAGGGGGTGCAAACACCATATATTTT
>TRBD2|-|TRBV5-1|TRBJ2-5
CASSLGAGGPETQYF
TGCGCCAGCAGCTTGGGAGCGGGGGGGCCAGAGACCCAGTACTTC
>TRBD2|-|TRBV7-6|TRBJ2-7
CASSPSGGTVTYEQYF
TGTGCCAGCAGCCCTAGCGGGGGGACAGTAACCTACGAGCAGTACTTC
>TRBD1|-|TRBV18|TRBJ2-7
CASSSHVRQGLNEQYF
TGTGCCAGCTCCTCACACGTCAGACAGGGATTAAACGAGCAGTACTTC
>-|-|TRBV4-2|TRBJ1-2
CASSQAHAGARSNYGYTF
TGTGCCAGCAGCCAAGCACATGCGGGCGCAAGGTCAAACTATGGCTACACCTTC
>TRBD1|-|TRBV5-1|TRBJ1-4
CASSVGQGGNEKLFF
TGCGCCAGCAGCGTCGGACAGGGGGGTAATGAAAAACTGTTTTTT
>-|-|TRBV29-1|TRBJ2-5
CSHEGLQETQYF
TGCAGCCACGAGGGCCTGCAAGAGACCCAGTACTTC
>-|-|TRBV5-6|TRBJ2-7
CASSIGGRYEQYF
TGTGCCAGCAGCATCGGCGGGCGTTACGAGCAGTACTTC
>TRBD1|-|TRBV5-6|TRBJ1-2
CASSLRGTGDRYGYTF
TGTGCCAGCAGCCTACGAGGGACAGGGGATCGATATGGCTACACCTTC
>-|once|TRBV11-2|TRBJ1-5
CASSLGSRREPQHF
TGTGCCAGCAGCTTAGGTAGCCGAAGAGAGCCCCAGCATTTT
>-|-|TRBV6-5|TRBJ1-6
CASSFESSYNSPLHF
TGTGCCAGCAGTTTCGAGAGCTCCTATAATTCACCCCTCCACTTT
>-|-|TRBV14|TRBJ2-5
CASSQGGWQGKPQYF
TGTGCCAGCAGCCAAGGAGGGTGGCAGGGGAAGCCCCAGTACTTC
>-|-|TRBV27|TRBJ1-2
CASKTATAIYGYTF
TGTGCCAGCAAGACAGCGACAGCCATCTATGGCTACACCTTC
>TRBD1|once|TRBV30|TRBJ2-5
CAWSTKGAAETQYF
TGTGCCTGGAGTACTAAGGGGGCTGCGGAGACCCAGTACTTC
>-|-|TRBV30|TRBJ1-1
CAWKCQRNTEAFF
TGTGCCTGGAAATGCCAGCGGAACACTGAAGCTTTCTTT
>-|-|TRBV18|TRBJ1-1
CASSPWTNTEAFF
TGTGCCAGCTCACCGTGGACAAACACTGAAGCTTTCTTT
>TRBD1|-|TRBV28|TRBJ1-6
CASSYGQGAVYNSPLHF
TGTGCCAGCAGTTACGGACAGGGGGCTGTCTATAATTCACCCCTCCACTTT
>TRBD1|-|TRBV7-9|TRBJ1-6
CASSPRQGNSPLHF
TGTGCCAGCAGCCCCCGACAGGGCAATTCACCCCTCCACTTT
>-|few|TRBV6-5|TRBJ1-2
CASSYWQGDYGYTF
TGTGCCAGCAGTTATTGGCAAGGGGACTATGGCTACACCTTC
>-|-|TRBV6-1|TRBJ2-6
CASSEFPRDSGANVLTF
TGTGCCAGCAGTGAATTCCCCCGGGACTCTGGGGCCAACGTCCTGACTTTC
>TRBD2|-|TRBV5-1|TRBJ2-7
CASSLVVSGGAWYEQYF
TGCGCCAGCAGCTTGGTGGTTAGCGGGGGGGCTTGGTACGAGCAGTACTTC
>TRBD1|-|TRBV10-3|TRBJ2-7
CAISERTGERNEQYF
TGTGCCATCAGTGAACGGACAGGGGAGAGGAACGAGCAGTACTTC
>-|-|TRBV19|TRBJ1-5
CASSSGHIIGNQPQHF
TGTGCCAGTAGTAGCGGGCACATTATCGGCAATCAGCCCCAGCATTTT
>-|once|TRBV11-3|TRBJ2-6
CASSLGAGANVLTF
TGTGCCAGCAGTCTGGGAGCCGGGGCCAACGTCCTGACTTTC
>-|once|TRBV3-1/TRBV3-2|TRBJ1-6
CASSPGRGYNSPLHF
TGTGCCAGCAGCCCAGGACGGGGATATAATTCACCCCTCCACTTT
>-|-|TRBV5-8|TRBJ1-5
CASGRETGFKHF
TGTGCCAGCGGAAGAGAAACAGGATTTAAGCATTTT
>TRBD1|-|TRBV28|TRBJ1-4
CASSLGTGTRKLFF
TGTGCCAGCAGTTTGGGGACAGGGACCCGAAAACTGTTTTTT
>-|-|TRBV7-3|TRBJ2-3
CASSLNPWSGDTQYF
TGTGCCAGCAGCCTAAACCCCTGGAGCGGGGATACGCAGTATTTT
>TRBD2|once|TRBV24-1|TRBJ2-1
CAHWRGGTSDEQFF
TGTGCCCACTGGCGGGGGGGTACGTCGGATGAGCAGTTCTTC
>-|-|TRBV3-1/TRBV3-2|TRBJ1-5
CASSLLWGEQPQHF
TGTGCCAGCAGCCTTCTGTGGGGGGAGCAGCCCCAGCATTTT
>-|-|TRBV11-2|TRBJ1-3
CASSLTNGNTIYF
TGTGCCAGCAGCTTGACTAATGGAAACACCATATATTTT
>-|-|TRBV3-1/TRBV3-2|TRBJ2-7
CASSQTSEQYF
TGTGCCAGCAGCCAAACTAGCGAGCAGTACTTC
>TRBD1|-|TRBV11-2|TRBJ2-5
CASSRDRQETQYF
TGTGCCAGCAGTCGGGACAGGCAAGAGACCCAGTACTTC